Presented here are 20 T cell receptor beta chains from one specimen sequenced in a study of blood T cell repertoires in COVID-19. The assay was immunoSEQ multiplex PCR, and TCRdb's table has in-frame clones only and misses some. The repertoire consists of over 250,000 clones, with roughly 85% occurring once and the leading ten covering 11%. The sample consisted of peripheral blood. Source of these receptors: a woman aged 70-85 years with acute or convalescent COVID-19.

The CDR3 nucleotides are TGTGCCACCGGGAACAGGTTGGGAAGCAATCAGCCCCAGCATTTT. Translated, it gives CATGNRLGSNQPQHF. The V call is TRBV15, the J call TRBJ1-5; tentatively, D is TRBD1 (5 bases). The ends were cut back, 8 bases at V and 1 base at J, with 15 bases in the middle. This CDR3 is built from 15 residues. Germline CDR1 reads LNHNV; CDR2 reads YYDKDF (reference sequence). The full variable domain, rest sourced from reference TRBV15 and TRBJ1-5, is DAMVIQNPRYQVTQFGKPVTLSCSQTLNHNVMYWYQQKSSQAPKLLFHYYDKDFNNEADTPDNFQSRRPNTSFCFLDIRSPGLGDTAMYLCATGNRLGSNQPQHFGDGTRLSIL.

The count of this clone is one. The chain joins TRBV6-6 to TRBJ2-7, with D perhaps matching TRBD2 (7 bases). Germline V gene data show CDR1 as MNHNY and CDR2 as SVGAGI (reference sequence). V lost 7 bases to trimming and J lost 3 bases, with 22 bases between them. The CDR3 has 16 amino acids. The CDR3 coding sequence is TGTGCCAGCAAGGAAATGGGGGGGGCGGGAAGCTACGAGCAGTACTTC. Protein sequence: CASKEMGGAGSYEQYF.

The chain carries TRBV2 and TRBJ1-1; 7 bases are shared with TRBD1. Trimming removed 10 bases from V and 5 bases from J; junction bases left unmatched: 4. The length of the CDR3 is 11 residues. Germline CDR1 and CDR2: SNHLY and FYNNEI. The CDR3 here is CANDRETEAFF. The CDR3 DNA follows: TGTGCCAACGACAGGGAAACTGAAGCTTTCTTT.

CDR3 residues: CAWSEGEGTEAFF. In nucleotides, the CDR3 is TGTGCCTGGAGTGAGGGGGAGGGGACTGAAGCTTTCTTT. This chain links TRBV30 with TRBJ1-1; a possible D gene is TRBD1 (6 bases). The length of the CDR3 is 13 residues. The germline CDR1 and CDR2 sequences are GTSNPN and SVGIG (reference sequence). Trimming shortened V by 1 base and J by 5 bases, and 11 bases separated the two germline ends.

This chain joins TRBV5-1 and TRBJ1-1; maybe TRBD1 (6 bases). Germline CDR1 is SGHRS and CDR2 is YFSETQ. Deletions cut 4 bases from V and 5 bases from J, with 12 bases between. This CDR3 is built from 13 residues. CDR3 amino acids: CASSHYRETEAFF. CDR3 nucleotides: TGCGCCAGCAGCCATTACAGGGAAACTGAAGCTTTCTTT.

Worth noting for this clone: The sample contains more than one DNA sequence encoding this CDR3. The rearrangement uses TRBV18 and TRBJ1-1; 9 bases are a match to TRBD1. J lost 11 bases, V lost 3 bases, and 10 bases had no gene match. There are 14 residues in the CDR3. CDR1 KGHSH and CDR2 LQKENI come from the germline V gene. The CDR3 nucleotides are TGTGCCAGCTCACCCCCTCCGGGACAGGGCGCGGCTTTCTTT. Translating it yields CASSPPPGQGAAFF. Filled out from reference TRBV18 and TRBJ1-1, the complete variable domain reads NAGVMQNPRHLVRRRGQEARLRCSPMKGHSHVYWYRQLPEEGLKFMVYLQKENIIDESGMPKERFSAEFPKEGPSILRIQQVVRGDSAAYFCASSPPPGQGAAFFGQGTRLTVV.

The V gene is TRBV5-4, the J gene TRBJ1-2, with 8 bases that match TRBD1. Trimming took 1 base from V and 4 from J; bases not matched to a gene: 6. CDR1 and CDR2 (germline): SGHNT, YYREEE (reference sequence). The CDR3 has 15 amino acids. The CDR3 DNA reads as TGTGCCAGCAGCTTGATTACAGGGGGGCCCTATGGCTACACCTTC. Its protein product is CASSLITGGPYGYTF.

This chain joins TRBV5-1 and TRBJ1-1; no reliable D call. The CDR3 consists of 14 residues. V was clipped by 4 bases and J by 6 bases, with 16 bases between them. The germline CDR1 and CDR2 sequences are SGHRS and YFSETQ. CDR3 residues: CASSPQEAGAEAFF. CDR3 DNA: TGCGCCAGCAGCCCCCAGGAGGCCGGGGCTGAAGCTTTCTTT.

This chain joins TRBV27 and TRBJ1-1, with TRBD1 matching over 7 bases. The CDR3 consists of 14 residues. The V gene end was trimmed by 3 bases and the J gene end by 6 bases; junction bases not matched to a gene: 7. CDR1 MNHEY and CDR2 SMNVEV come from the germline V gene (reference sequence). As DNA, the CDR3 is TGTGCCAGCAGTTTCGTTAGGGGGCAAGCTGAAGCTTTCTTT. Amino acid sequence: CASSFVRGQAEAFF.

The CDR3 DNA sequence: TGCGCCAGCAGCCAAGACCAGGGACAGGGGGCGACTAGGGGCAAAAACATTCAGTACTTC. Encoded protein: CASSQDQGQGATRGKNIQYF. This chain connects TRBV4-1 to TRBJ2-4, with 12 bases matching TRBD1. This CDR3 is built from 20 residues. Trimming at V came to 0 bases and at J to 3 bases, leaving 12 bases not matched to a gene. Germline-derived CDR1 and CDR2 are MGHRA and YSYEKL.

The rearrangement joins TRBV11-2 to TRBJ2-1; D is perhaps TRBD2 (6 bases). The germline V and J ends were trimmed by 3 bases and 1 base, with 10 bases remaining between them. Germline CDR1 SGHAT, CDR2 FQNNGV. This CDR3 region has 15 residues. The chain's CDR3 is CASSFRRGSYNEQFF. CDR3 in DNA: TGTGCCAGCAGCTTTCGCCGGGGGTCCTACAATGAGCAGTTCTTC.

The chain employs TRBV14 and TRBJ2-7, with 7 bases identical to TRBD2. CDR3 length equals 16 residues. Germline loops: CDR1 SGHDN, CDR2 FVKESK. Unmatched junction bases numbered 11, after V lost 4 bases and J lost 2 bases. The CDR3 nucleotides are TGTGCCAGCAGCCGCCTATACAGCGCGGGGGCCTACGAGCAGTACTTC. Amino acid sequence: CASSRLYSAGAYEQYF.

The CDR3 DNA is TGTGCCAGCAGCCCAGACTCGCTTCCCTACGAGCAGTACTTC. Its protein product is CASSPDSLPYEQYF. The chain couples TRBV9 to TRBJ2-7; D remains ambiguous. Germline CDR1 reads SGDLS; CDR2 reads YYNGEE. Trimming took off 4 bases at V and 2 bases at J, with 13 bases between the two ends. This CDR3 region has 14 residues.

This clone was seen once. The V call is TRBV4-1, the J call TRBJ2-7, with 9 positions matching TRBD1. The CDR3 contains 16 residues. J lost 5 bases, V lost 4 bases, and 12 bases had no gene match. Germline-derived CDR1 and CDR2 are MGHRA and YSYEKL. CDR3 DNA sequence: TGCGCCAGCAGCCGCATTCCGGGACAGGGCATAGACGAGCAGTACTTC. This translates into CASSRIPGQGIDEQYF.

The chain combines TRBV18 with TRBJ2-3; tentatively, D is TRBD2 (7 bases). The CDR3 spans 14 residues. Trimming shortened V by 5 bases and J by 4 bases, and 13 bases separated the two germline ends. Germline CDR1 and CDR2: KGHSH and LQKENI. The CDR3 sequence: CASSSGGPADTQYF. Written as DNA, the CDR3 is TGTGCCAGCTCATCCGGGGGGCCTGCAGATACGCAGTATTTT.

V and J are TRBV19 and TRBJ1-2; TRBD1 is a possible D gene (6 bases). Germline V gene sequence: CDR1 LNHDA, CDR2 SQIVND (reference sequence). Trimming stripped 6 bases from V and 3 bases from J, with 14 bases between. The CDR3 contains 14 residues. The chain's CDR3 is CASRDSYWDYGYTF. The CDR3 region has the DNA TGTGCCAGTAGGGACAGTTACTGGGACTATGGCTACACCTTC.

The CDR3 bases are TGCGCCAGCAGCTTGATGGCGGGAACAGAGTCACCCCTCCACTTT. Residues: CASSLMAGTESPLHF. This chain joins TRBV5-1 and TRBJ1-6; D not certain. This CDR3 has 15 amino acids. Germline V gene lookup returns CDR1 SGHRS and CDR2 YFSETQ. V gave up 1 base and J gave up 10 bases, with 15 bases separating them.

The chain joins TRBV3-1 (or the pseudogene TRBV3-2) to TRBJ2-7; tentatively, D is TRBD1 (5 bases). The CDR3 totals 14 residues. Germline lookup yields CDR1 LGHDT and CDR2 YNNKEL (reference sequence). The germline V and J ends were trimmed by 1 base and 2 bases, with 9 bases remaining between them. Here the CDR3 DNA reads TGTGCCAGCAGCCAAGCGACAGTAACCTACGAGCAGTACTTC. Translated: CASSQATVTYEQYF.

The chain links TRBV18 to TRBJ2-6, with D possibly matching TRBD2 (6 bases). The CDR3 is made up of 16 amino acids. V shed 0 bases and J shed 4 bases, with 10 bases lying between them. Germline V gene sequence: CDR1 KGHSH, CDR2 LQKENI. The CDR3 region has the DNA TGTGCCAGCTCACCACCGGGGGAGGACGGGGCCAACGTCCTGACTTTC. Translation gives CASSPPGEDGANVLTF.

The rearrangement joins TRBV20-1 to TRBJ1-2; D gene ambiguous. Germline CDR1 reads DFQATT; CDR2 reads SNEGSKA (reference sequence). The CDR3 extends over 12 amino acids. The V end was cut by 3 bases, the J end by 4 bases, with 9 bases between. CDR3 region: CSASLRVYGYTF. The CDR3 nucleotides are TGCAGTGCTAGTCTCCGGGTCTATGGCTACACCTTC.